A single sample gave rise to the 9 T cell receptor beta chains below, sequenced in a study of Ad26.COV2.S vaccination and SARS-CoV-2 variants. Treatment described: approximately 18 received Ad26.COV2.S at low or high dose, single or two shots; 5 received placebo; per-sample allocation not given. Material that was analyzed had been drawn on day 63 after the first vaccine or placebo injection. Generated by immunoSEQ multiplex PCR, the TCRdb table keeps only in-frame clones and is missing some. Of some 350,000 clones listed, approximately 81% were seen once; the top ten hold roughly 3.1%. The sequenced sample was peripheral blood, obtained in a trial of Ad26.COV2.S vaccine versus placebo. These receptors originate from a person aged 18-65 years who received the Ad26.COV2.S COVID-19 vaccine or a placebo.

The chain is built from TRBV9 and TRBJ2-5, with 11 positions matching TRBD1. Germline V gene sequence: CDR1 SGDLS, CDR2 YYNGEE. The CDR3 totals 15 residues. The V and J ends lost 3 bases and 2 bases, in that order; junction bases with no gene match: 3. The CDR3 loop reads CASSGGQGAQETQYF. CDR3 in DNA: TGTGCCAGCAGCGGCGGACAGGGGGCTCAAGAGACCCAGTACTTC.

This chain uses TRBV6-5 with TRBJ1-2; TRBD1 matches 7 bases. The ends lost 9 bases at V and 2 bases at J; junction bases unmatched: 9. The germline V gene encodes CDR1 MNHEY and CDR2 SVGAGI. This CDR3 comprises 14 residues. This CDR3 is CASGDRKKNYGYTF. The CDR3 DNA sequence: TGTGCCAGTGGGGACAGAAAAAAGAACTATGGCTACACCTTC.

The chain is built from TRBV27 and TRBJ2-2, with D unresolved. The V gene lost 5 bases and the J gene lost 4 bases, with 11 bases spanning the gap. The CDR3 is 14 residues long. In germline, CDR1 is MNHEY, CDR2 SMNVEV (reference sequence). The CDR3 region is CASSLGRSTGELFF. CDR3 bases: TGTGCCAGCAGTCTAGGACGTAGCACCGGGGAGCTGTTTTTT.

The rearrangement links TRBV2 to TRBJ1-4, with D uncertain. The germline V gene encodes CDR1 SNHLY and CDR2 FYNNEI. The CDR3 consists of 15 residues. The germline V and J ends were trimmed by 6 bases and 0 bases, with 11 bases remaining between them. In nucleotides, the CDR3 is TGTGCCAGCAGCGAGATGGGTGCAACTAATGAAAAACTGTTTTTT. Encoded protein: CASSEMGATNEKLFF.

V is TRBV19 and J is TRBJ2-1; TRBD2 matches 11 bases. CDR3 length: 17 residues. Trimming took 4 bases from V and 1 from J; bases not matched to a gene: 6. Germline V lookup: CDR1 LNHDA, CDR2 SQIVND (reference sequence). The CDR3 reads CASSNLAGGFSYNEQFF. The CDR3 DNA reads as TGTGCCAGTAGTAATCTAGCGGGGGGATTTTCCTACAATGAGCAGTTCTTC.

This sequence joins TRBV28 and TRBJ2-5; perhaps TRBD1 as D (6 bases). This CDR3 is built from 13 residues. Germline V gene data show CDR1 as MDHEN and CDR2 as SYDVKM. V lost 5 bases and J 4 bases, leaving 11 bases between the germline ends. CDR3 sequence (DNA): TGTGCCAGCAGTCAAGGACAGTTAGAGACCCAGTACTTC. This sequence encodes CASSQGQLETQYF.

The chain joins TRBV27 to TRBJ2-1; 13 bases are shared with TRBD2. This CDR3 region has 16 residues. V was clipped by 7 bases and J by 4 bases; unmatched bases: 7. The germline V gene encodes CDR1 MNHEY and CDR2 SMNVEV (reference sequence). Here the CDR3 reads CASTLGTSGAYNEQFF. CDR3 sequence (DNA): TGTGCCAGCACTCTAGGGACTAGCGGGGCGTACAATGAGCAGTTCTTC.

This chain uses TRBV2 with TRBJ2-3; D is possibly TRBD1 or TRBD2 (5 bases each). This CDR3 is built from 16 residues. V gave up 4 bases and J gave up 0 bases, with 14 bases separating them. In germline, CDR1 is SNHLY, CDR2 FYNNEI. The CDR3 here is CASSARDLISTDTQYF. In nucleotides, the CDR3 is TGTGCCAGCAGTGCCCGGGACCTCATTAGCACAGATACGCAGTATTTT. The whole variable domain, remainder taken from reference TRBV2 and TRBJ2-3, is EPEVTQTPSHQVTQMGQEVILRCVPISNHLYFYWYRQILGQKVEFLVSFYNNEISEKSEIFDDQFSVERPDGSNFTLKIRSTKLEDSAMYFCASSARDLISTDTQYFGPGTRLTVL.

Comment on this clone: Germline and junction disagree at one end, which may indicate a read error. V usage is TRBV6-2 or TRBV6-3 and J usage is TRBJ2-3; D tentatively fits TRBD1 or TRBD2 (5 bases each). CDR3 length: 13 amino acids. Germline lookup yields CDR1 MNHEY and CDR2 SVGEGT. Here the CDR3 DNA reads TGTGCCAGCAGTTACGATAGGGACGTCCCAGTCTACTTT. As protein: CASSYDRDVPVYF.